This T cell receptor beta chain was recorded in a study of cytomegalovirus exposure and HLA in healthy donors. Overall study results and limits: Later analysis indicated greater clonal expansion among HLA-associated TCR beta chains than among equally common other chains. The study recorded 164 TCR beta chains that were cytomegalovirus-associated. Later analysis suggested most CMV-associated TCR beta chains were HLA-restricted. Trimming of TCR beta V- and J-genes showed a link, identified in a later analysis, to a missense DCLRE1C variant.

Use of 60 Vbeta and 13 Jbeta primers characterized the PCR. Sequencing was performed with immunoSEQ multiplex PCR; in TCRdb, only in-frame clones are kept and a portion is missing. The sample gives fewer than 250,000 clones, over 60% of which show up once; around 15% is in the top ten. A word on this clone: Its antigen is undetermined.

The length of the CDR3 is 14 residues. CDR1 MNHEY and CDR2 SMNVEV come from the germline V gene (reference sequence). Trimming stripped 2 bases from V and 4 bases from J, with 9 bases between. The sample was PBMCs. This receptor was identified in a man aged 35 to 55 in good health and CMV-seronegative. The V call is TRBV27, the J call TRBJ2-1, with D possibly TRBD1 on 6 matching bases. CDR3 in DNA: TGTGCCAGCAGTTTAGCAGGGGCATACAATGAGCAGTTCTTC. It translates to CASSLAGAYNEQFF.